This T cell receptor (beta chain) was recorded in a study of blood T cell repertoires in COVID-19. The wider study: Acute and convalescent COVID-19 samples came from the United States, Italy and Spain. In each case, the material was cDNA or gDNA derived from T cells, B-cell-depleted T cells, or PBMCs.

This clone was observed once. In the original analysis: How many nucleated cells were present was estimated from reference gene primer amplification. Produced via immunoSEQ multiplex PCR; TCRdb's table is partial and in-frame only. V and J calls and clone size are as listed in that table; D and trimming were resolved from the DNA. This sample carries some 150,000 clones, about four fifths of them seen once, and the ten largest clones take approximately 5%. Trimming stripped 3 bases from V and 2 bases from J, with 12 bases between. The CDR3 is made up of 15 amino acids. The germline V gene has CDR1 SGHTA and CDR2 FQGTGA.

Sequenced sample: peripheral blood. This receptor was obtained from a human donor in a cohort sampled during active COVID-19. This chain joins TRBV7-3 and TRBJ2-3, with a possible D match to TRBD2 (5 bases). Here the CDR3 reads CASSFRGSYTDTQYF. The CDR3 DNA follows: TGTGCCAGCAGCTTCCGAGGGAGCTACACAGATACGCAGTATTTT.